This is a list of T cell receptor beta chains from one sample in a study of T-cell memory formation after mild COVID-19. TCRdb called the 5' RACE reads again in MiXCR, with one record for every CDR3 protein. The sample lists tens of thousands of distinct CDR3 sequences, about 6.1% occurring once. Material for sequencing was PBMCs or a T cell subset sorted from them (not recorded which). The receptors derive from an adult who had mild COVID-19 (a few samples of this study predate the infection). Cell type and time point are not known. Both conserved end residues are part of each CDR3. Each record gives: D gene, CDR3 length, V gene, clone size, J gene, CDR3 DNA, CDR3 protein. The D gene is left open where the match is weak. Rows may omit the clone size; those that give it use once, few, many or a size class.

TRBD2,17,TRBV5-1,many,TRBJ2-1,TGCGCCAGCAGCATCCAAGCGGGGGGGAGCTCCTACAATGAGCAGTTCTTC,CASSIQAGGSSYNEQFF
NA,16,TRBV4-3,many,TRBJ2-2,TGCGCCAGCAGCCAAGAGACAGGTTCAAACACCGGGGAGCTGTTTTTT,CASSQETGSNTGELFF
NA,16,TRBV7-8,NA,TRBJ1-5,TGTGCCAGCAGCCGAACTGGGGGGAGTAGCAATCAGCCCCAGCATTTT,CASSRTGGSSNQPQHF
NA,15,TRBV5-1,few,TRBJ2-3,TGCGCCAGCAGCCTGGACGGTAGTATCACAGATACGCAGTATTTT,CASSLDGSITDTQYF
TRBD2,16,TRBV6-1,few,TRBJ2-7,TGTGCCAGCAGTGTGCGAAATAGCGGGGGGGCCCACGAGCAGTACTTC,CASSVRNSGGAHEQYF
TRBD1,15,TRBV20-1,many,TRBJ1-2,TGCAGTGCTAGAGATCGGGACAGGGGGCGTAGTGGCTACACCTTC,CSARDRDRGRSGYTF
NA,15,TRBV14,NA,TRBJ2-7,TGTGCCAGCAGCAAATGGGCAGGGGCATCTTCCGAGCAGTACTTC,CASSKWAGASSEQYF
NA,12,TRBV6-1,NA,TRBJ1-2,TGTGCCAGCAGTGAATGGAAAGGAGGCTACACCTTC,CASSEWKGGYTF
NA,12,TRBV20-1,NA,TRBJ1-2,TGCAGTGCTAGTCGGGGCGCGGAAGGCTACACCTTC,CSASRGAEGYTF
NA,13,TRBV6-5,NA,TRBJ1-1,TGTGCCAGCAGTAGACCGGGACACACTGAAGCTTTCTTT,CASSRPGHTEAFF
TRBD1,12,TRBV29-1,few,TRBJ1-4,TGCAGCGTTCGTACAGGGGGCGAAAAACTGTTTTTT,CSVRTGGEKLFF
TRBD1,16,TRBV19,few,TRBJ1-4,TGTGCCAGTAGACGTCGGGACAGGGCAACTAATGAAAAACTGTTTTTT,CASRRRDRATNEKLFF
NA,18,TRBV15,many,TRBJ2-1,TGTGCCACCAGCAGAGAAGGATCGTGGGCAGGGGCCCGTAATGAGCAGTTCTTC,CATSREGSWAGARNEQFF
TRBD1,13,TRBV29-1,few,TRBJ1-1,TGCAGCGTGGCCCGGGACAGCAACACTGAAGCTTTCTTT,CSVARDSNTEAFF
NA,12,TRBV27,NA,TRBJ2-7,TGTGCCAGCAAGTCGTCTGGAACGCGGCGTTACTTC,CASKSSGTRRYF
NA,15,TRBV11-1,many,TRBJ2-3,TGTGCCAGCAGCCCCCGGGGTGGTACGCGCGATACGCAGTATTTT,CASSPRGGTRDTQYF
NA,13,TRBV20-1,many,TRBJ2-5,TGCAGTGCATTCGCTAGGCACCAAGAGACCCAGTACTTC,CSAFARHQETQYF
NA,15,TRBV15,few,TRBJ2-1,TGTGCCACCGAGGGCGGCCTAGCCTCCTACAATGAGCAGTTCTTC,CATEGGLASYNEQFF
NA,15,TRBV5-5,many,TRBJ1-1,TGTGCCAGCAGGGGAAGGACAGCCCTGTCCCCTGAAGCTTTCTTT,CASRGRTALSPEAFF
NA,14,TRBV24-1,NA,TRBJ2-7,TGTGCCACCAGTGATAGAGGACAGCGTGACGAGCAGTACTTC,CATSDRGQRDEQYF
NA,13,TRBV7-2,many,TRBJ2-6,TGTGCCAGCAGCTTAGTTGGGGCCAACGTCCTGACTTTC,CASSLVGANVLTF
NA,15,TRBV11-2,many,TRBJ2-1,TGTGCCAGCAGCCCAAACAGGGGACTCTACAATGAGCAGTTCTTC,CASSPNRGLYNEQFF
TRBD2,15,TRBV7-2,many,TRBJ2-2,TGTGCCAGCAGCTTCGCGGGAGGGGTCACCGGGGAGCTGTTTTTT,CASSFAGGVTGELFF
TRBD2,12,TRBV20-1,few,TRBJ2-7,TGCAGCACGGGAGGGGATGATGTGGAGCAGTACTTC,CSTGGDDVEQYF
NA,18,TRBV6-5,few,TRBJ2-5,TGTGCCAGCAGCCCCTACCCCCCAGCCCACCTCCCCCAAGAGACCCAGTACTTC,CASSPYPPAHLPQETQYF
NA,16,TRBV18,NA,TRBJ1-1,TGTGCCAGCTCACCAAGTAACAGGCTCATGAACACTGAAGCTTTCTTT,CASSPSNRLMNTEAFF
TRBD1,14,TRBV19,many,TRBJ2-7,TGTGCCAGTAGCCCGGGACAGGTTACCTACGAGCAGTACTTC,CASSPGQVTYEQYF
TRBD2,16,TRBV7-9,many,TRBJ2-1,TGTGCCAGCAGCTACAATCCTAGCGGGGGATACAATGAGCAGTTCTTC,CASSYNPSGGYNEQFF
TRBD1,14,TRBV2,NA,TRBJ2-5,TGTGCCACCAAATCACAGGGGGCAGGGGAGACCCAGTACTTC,CATKSQGAGETQYF
NA,15,TRBV20-1,many,TRBJ1-1,TGCAGTGCTAGGCTCCCTGGGGCAGACGGACCTTTAGCTTTCTTT,CSARLPGADGPLAFF
NA,12,TRBV29-1,many,TRBJ2-7,TGCAGCGTTCGCACTTCTCGGCACGAGCAGTACTTC,CSVRTSRHEQYF
NA,14,TRBV12-3/TRBV12-4,NA,TRBJ1-2,TGTGCCAGCAGCCCACAAGGGCTTGGATATGGCTACACCTTC,CASSPQGLGYGYTF
NA,15,TRBV7-2,many,TRBJ2-3,TGTGCCAGCAGCTTAGGCGGGACTGGCGCAGATACGCAGTATTTT,CASSLGGTGADTQYF
NA,14,TRBV20-1,few,TRBJ1-2,TGCAGTGCTAGTACTCAGGGGTCCAACTATGGCTACACCTTC,CSASTQGSNYGYTF
TRBD1,15,TRBV27,few,TRBJ2-1,TGTGCCAGCAGTTACCCCGACAGGGGGTCCAATGAGCAGTTCTTC,CASSYPDRGSNEQFF
NA,15,TRBV5-1,many,TRBJ2-3,TGCGCCAGCAGCTTGGAGACCCCCGGAGCAGATACGCAGTATTTT,CASSLETPGADTQYF
TRBD2,16,TRBV11-2,few,TRBJ2-5,TGTGCCAGCAGCTTAGATTCAGCGGGGGGGTCGGAGACCCAGTACTTC,CASSLDSAGGSETQYF
TRBD1,15,TRBV5-1,many,TRBJ2-7,TGCGCCAGCAGCTACCGGACAGGGAGCTCCTACGAGCAGTACTTC,CASSYRTGSSYEQYF
NA,14,TRBV20-1,NA,TRBJ1-5,TGCAGCGGCAGGCCGTCAGGGAACAATCAGCCCCAGCATTTT,CSGRPSGNNQPQHF
NA,14,TRBV5-4,few,TRBJ2-7,TGTGCCAGCAGTCCTCATCCTACCTCCTACGAGCAGTACTTC,CASSPHPTSYEQYF
NA,16,TRBV7-9,NA,TRBJ1-2,TGTGCCAGCAGCTTAGCCACCGGACGGAGTGGGGATGGCTACACCTTC,CASSLATGRSGDGYTF